This TCR beta chain derives from a study of monozygotic twins with cystic fibrosis. Method: immunoSEQ multiplex PCR; TCRdb's copy keeps in-frame clones and lacks some. The sample yields some 10,000 clones, just over 99% seen once. Points on this clone: Its antigen remains unidentified. The junction differs from germline at one of its ends, possibly a read error.

Regarding the study as a whole: Nucleotide-identical clonotype sharing was significantly higher within monozygotic CF twin pairs than between unrelated CF individuals. No link emerged between shared CDR3 counts and age, concordance or severity. J usage was most co-twin-similar in 8 of 16 pairs, V in 13. Clonality was generally low (median approximately 0.0088), higher in the most severe patients.

Germline values: CDR1 KGHSH, CDR2 LQKENI. CDR3 length: 14 residues. The source of this sequence is a man between 18 and 35 years old with cystic fibrosis. The rearrangement uses TRBV18 and TRBJ2-7; 8 bases fit TRBD2. Material: blood. CDR3 region: CASSPGLDSHEQYF. Here the CDR3 DNA reads TGTGCCAGCTCACCGGGACTAGACTCCCACGAGCAGTACTTC.